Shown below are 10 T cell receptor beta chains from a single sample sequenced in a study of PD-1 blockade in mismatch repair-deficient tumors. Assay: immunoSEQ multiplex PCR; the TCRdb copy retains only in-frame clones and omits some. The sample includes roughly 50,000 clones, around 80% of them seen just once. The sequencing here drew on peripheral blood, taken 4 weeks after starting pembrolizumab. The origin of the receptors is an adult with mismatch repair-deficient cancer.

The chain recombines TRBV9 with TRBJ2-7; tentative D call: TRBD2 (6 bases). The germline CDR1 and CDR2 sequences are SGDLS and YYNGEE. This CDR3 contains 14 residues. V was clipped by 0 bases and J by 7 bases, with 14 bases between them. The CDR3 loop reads CASSVGSGDGEQYF. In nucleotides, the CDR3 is TGTGCCAGCAGCGTAGGGTCGGGAGACGGGGAGCAGTACTTC.

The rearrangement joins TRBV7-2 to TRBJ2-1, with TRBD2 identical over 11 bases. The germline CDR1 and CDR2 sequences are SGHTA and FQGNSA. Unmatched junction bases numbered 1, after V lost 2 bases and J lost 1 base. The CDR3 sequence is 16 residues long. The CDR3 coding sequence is TGTGCCAGCAGCTTAACTAGCGGGGGTTCCTACAATGAGCAGTTCTTC. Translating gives CASSLTSGGSYNEQFF.

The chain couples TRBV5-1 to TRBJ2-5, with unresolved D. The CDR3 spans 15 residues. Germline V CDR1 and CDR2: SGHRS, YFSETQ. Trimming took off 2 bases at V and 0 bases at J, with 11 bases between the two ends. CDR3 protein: CASSFVTANQETQYF. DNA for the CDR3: TGCGCCAGCAGCTTCGTGACGGCGAACCAAGAGACCCAGTACTTC.

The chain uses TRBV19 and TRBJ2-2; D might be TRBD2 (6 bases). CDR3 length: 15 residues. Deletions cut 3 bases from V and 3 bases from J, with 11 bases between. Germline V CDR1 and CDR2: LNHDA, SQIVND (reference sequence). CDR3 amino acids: CASSIVGGDTGELFF. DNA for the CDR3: TGTGCCAGTAGTATCGTCGGGGGAGACACCGGGGAGCTGTTTTTT.

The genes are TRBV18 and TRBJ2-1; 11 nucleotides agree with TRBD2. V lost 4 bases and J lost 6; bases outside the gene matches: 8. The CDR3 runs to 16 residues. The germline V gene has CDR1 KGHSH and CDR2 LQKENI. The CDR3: CASSRDGTSGLNEQFF. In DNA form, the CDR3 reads TGTGCCAGCTCACGGGACGGGACTAGCGGACTCAATGAGCAGTTCTTC.

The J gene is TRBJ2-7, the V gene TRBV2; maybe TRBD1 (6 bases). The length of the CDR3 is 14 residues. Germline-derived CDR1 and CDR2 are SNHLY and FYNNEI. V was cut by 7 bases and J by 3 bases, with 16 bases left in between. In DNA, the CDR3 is TGTGCCAGCAAGGCTACGCAAGGGGGCTACGAGCAGTACTTC. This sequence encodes CASKATQGGYEQYF.

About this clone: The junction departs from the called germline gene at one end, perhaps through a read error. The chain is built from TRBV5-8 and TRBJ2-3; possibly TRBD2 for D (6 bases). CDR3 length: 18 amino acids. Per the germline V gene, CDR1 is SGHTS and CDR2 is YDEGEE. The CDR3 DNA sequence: TGTGCCAGCACCTTGCCCGGGGACTGGGGACGAGAGGCAGATACGCAGTATTTT. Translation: CASTLPGDWGREADTQYF.

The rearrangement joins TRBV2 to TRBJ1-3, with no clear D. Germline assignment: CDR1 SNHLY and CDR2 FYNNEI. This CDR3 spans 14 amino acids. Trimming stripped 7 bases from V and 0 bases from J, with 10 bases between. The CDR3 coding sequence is TGTGCCAGCATGGTAACCCCCTCTGGAAACACCATATATTTT. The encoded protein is CASMVTPSGNTIYF.

The CDR3 nucleotides are TGTGCCAGCACCTTGACTAGCGGGCTAACCAAAAACATTCAGTACTTC. Translating it yields CASTLTSGLTKNIQYF. The chain employs TRBV2 and TRBJ2-4; 10 positions agree with TRBD2. The germline gives CDR1 SNHLY, CDR2 FYNNEI. J was trimmed by 2 bases and V by 7 bases; bases with no gene match: 8. The length of the CDR3 is 16 residues.

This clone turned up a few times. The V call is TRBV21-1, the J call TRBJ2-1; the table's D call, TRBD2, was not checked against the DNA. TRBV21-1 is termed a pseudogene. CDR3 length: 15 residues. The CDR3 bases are TGTGCCAGCAGCAAGGGACTAGCGGGGGACAATGAGCAGTTCTTC. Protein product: CASSKGLAGDNEQFF.